Following are 22 T cell receptor beta chains from one sample sequenced in a study of cytomegalovirus exposure and HLA in healthy donors. PCR primers comprised 60 Vbeta and 13 Jbeta primers. Method: immunoSEQ multiplex PCR; TCRdb's copy keeps in-frame clones and lacks some. The data contain about 120,000 clones, 77% of them singletons. Material: PBMCs. The source of these receptors is a male donor in good health and CMV-seropositive.

The gene calls are TRBV27 and TRBJ2-3, with 7 bases aligning to TRBD2. CDR3 size: 14 residues. The germline gives CDR1 MNHEY, CDR2 SMNVEV (reference sequence). The V and J ends lost 6 bases and 2 bases, in that order; junction bases with no gene match: 5. CDR3 bases: TGTGCCAGCAGACAGACTAGCCTCACAGATACGCAGTATTTT. Encoded protein: CASRQTSLTDTQYF.

CDR3 bases: TGTGCCAGCAGCTTTAGGGGCGTAGGAGATACGCAGTATTTT. Translated: CASSFRGVGDTQYF. This chain links TRBV13 with TRBJ2-3, with D possibly matching TRBD1 (5 bases). The CDR3 extends over 14 amino acids. Trimming shortened V by 3 bases and J by 5 bases, and 12 bases separated the two germline ends. CDR1 is PRHDT and CDR2 is FYEKMQ in the germline V gene (reference sequence).

The chain uses TRBV7-7 and TRBJ2-2; 11 positions match TRBD2. This CDR3 spans 17 amino acids. With 5 bases clipped from V and 7 bases from J, the junction kept 12 bases outside the gene matches. CDR1 SSHAT and CDR2 FNYEAQ come from the germline V gene (reference sequence). CDR3 DNA sequence: TGTGCCAGCAGCCCTCGGACTAGCGGGTCGCCTGGCGGGGAGCTGTTTTTT. Residues: CASSPRTSGSPGGELFF.

This chain joins TRBV29-1 and TRBJ1-1, with 9 bases aligning to TRBD1. In germline, CDR1 is SQVTM, CDR2 ANQGSEA. The CDR3 runs to 14 residues. After removal of 6 bases from V and 4 bases from J, the junction contained 9 bases not matched to a gene. CDR3 loop: CSVKTGGYGTEAFF. CDR3 DNA: TGCAGCGTAAAAACAGGGGGCTACGGCACTGAAGCTTTCTTT.

This rearrangement joins TRBV11-2 to TRBJ1-1; D unclear. Per the germline V gene, CDR1 is SGHAT and CDR2 is FQNNGV. The CDR3 is made up of 13 amino acids. Trimming pared 0 bases from V and 5 bases from J, leaving 7 bases between. The CDR3 sequence: CASSLEGVTEAFF. The CDR3 region has the DNA TGTGCCAGCAGCTTAGAGGGAGTTACTGAAGCTTTCTTT.

J is TRBJ1-2 and V is TRBV7-8; TRBD1 might be the D (5 bases). Germline CDR1 is SGHVS and CDR2 is FQNEAQ. The ends were cut back, 2 bases at V and 2 bases at J, with 15 bases in the middle. This CDR3 contains 16 residues. Written as DNA, the CDR3 is TGTGCCAGCAGCTTATGGGAGGGGATGCACAACTATGGCTACACCTTC. It is translated as CASSLWEGMHNYGYTF. The whole variable domain, remainder taken from reference TRBV7-8 and TRBJ1-2, is GAGVSQSPRYKVAKRGQDVALRCDPISGHVSLFWYQQALGQGPEFLTYFQNEAQLDKSGLPSDRFFAERPEGSVSTLKIQRTQQEDSAVYLCASSLWEGMHNYGYTFGSGTRLTVV.

This sequence joins TRBV5-1 and TRBJ2-2, with TRBD1 matching over 8 bases. From germline, CDR1 is SGHRS and CDR2 YFSETQ. This CDR3 comprises 16 residues. V was clipped by 2 bases and J by 4 bases; unmatched bases: 7. The CDR3: CASSFVTGGITGELFF. CDR3 DNA sequence: TGCGCCAGCAGCTTTGTCACAGGGGGGATCACCGGGGAGCTGTTTTTT. Together with reference TRBV5-1 and TRBJ2-2, the CDR3 gives the full variable domain: KAGVTQTPRYLIKTRGQQVTLSCSPISGHRSVSWYQQTPGQGLQFLFEYFSETQRNKGNFPGRFSGRQFSNSRSEMNVSTLELGDSALYLCASSFVTGGITGELFFGEGSRLTVL.

This clone was observed a handful of times. The genes are TRBV18 and TRBJ1-1; D gene uncertain. Trimming shortened V by 2 bases and J by 5 bases, and 12 bases separated the two germline ends. Germline assignment: CDR1 KGHSH and CDR2 LQKENI. This CDR3 region has 14 residues. The CDR3 reads CASSPGRVGTEAFF. The DNA for the CDR3 is TGTGCCAGCTCACCAGGGCGGGTGGGGACTGAAGCTTTCTTT.

V usage is TRBV18 and J usage is TRBJ2-7; no definite D call. The V and J ends lost 3 bases and 0 bases respectively, with 6 bases between them. The germline gives CDR1 KGHSH, CDR2 LQKENI. This CDR3 is built from 13 residues. CDR3 sequence (DNA): TGTGCCAGCTCACCGAGGAGCTCCTACGAGCAGTACTTC. Protein: CASSPRSSYEQYF.

J is TRBJ2-1 and V is TRBV5-1, with TRBD2 identical over 10 bases. CDR1 is SGHRS and CDR2 is YFSETQ in the germline V gene. Losses at the gene ends were 2 bases for V and 10 bases for J; bases not matched to a gene: 9. This CDR3 has 15 amino acids. CDR3 loop: CASSLTLTSGREQFF. The CDR3 DNA follows: TGCGCCAGCAGCTTAACCTTGACTAGCGGGCGCGAGCAGTTCTTC.

The CDR3 sequence: CASSKGQGPAYEQYF. CDR3 sequence (DNA): TGTGCCAGCAGCAAAGGACAGGGGCCTGCCTACGAGCAGTACTTC. The rearrangement links TRBV5-4 to TRBJ2-7, with 9 bases aligning to TRBD1. Losses at the gene ends were 4 bases for V and 2 bases for J; bases not matched to a gene: 7. Germline lookup yields CDR1 SGHNT and CDR2 YYREEE (reference sequence). The CDR3 is made up of 15 amino acids.

V and J are TRBV27 and TRBJ2-7; the match to TRBD1 covers 7 bases. Germline assignment: CDR1 MNHEY and CDR2 SMNVEV (reference sequence). V shed 8 bases and J 0 bases; nucleotides not matched to a gene: 7. The CDR3 spans 14 residues. CDR3 region: CASAGQAFSYEQYF. The CDR3, as DNA: TGTGCCAGCGCCGGACAGGCCTTCTCCTACGAGCAGTACTTC.

This chain uses TRBV7-2 with TRBJ1-2; D remains ambiguous. With 1 base removed from V and 0 bases from J, the gap between germline ends came to 9 bases. CDR3 length equals 15 residues. The germline V gene encodes CDR1 SGHTA and CDR2 FQGNSA. The CDR3 DNA is TGTGCCAGCAGCTTAGGTAACAAAGCTAACTATGGCTACACCTTC. It codes for CASSLGNKANYGYTF.

The gene calls are TRBV11-2 and TRBJ2-5, with D possibly matching TRBD2 (5 bases). The end of the DNA aligns better with TRBJ2-7, so the J call may be wrong. This CDR3 spans 16 amino acids. Germline CDR1 SGHAT, CDR2 FQNNGV. The chain's CDR3 is CASSLEKEANPYEQYF. The CDR3, as DNA: TGTGCCAGCAGCTTAGAGAAGGAGGCTAACCCTTACGAGCAGTACTTC.

A few counts support this clone. The chain combines TRBV28 with TRBJ1-5; D unclear. The germline V gene encodes CDR1 MDHEN and CDR2 SYDVKM. The V and J ends lost 4 bases and 0 bases respectively, with 13 bases between them. The CDR3 extends over 16 amino acids. The CDR3 DNA reads TGTGCCAGCAGTTCCCTTACCAGGATTAGCAATCAGCCCCAGCATTTT. This sequence encodes CASSSLTRISNQPQHF.

The gene calls are TRBV5-1 and TRBJ2-7; TRBD1 aligns across 8 bases. This CDR3 comprises 14 residues. V lost 3 bases to trimming and J lost 5 bases; unmatched junction nucleotides: 7. Germline lookup yields CDR1 SGHRS and CDR2 YFSETQ. The CDR3 reads CASSSDRVSHEQYF. CDR3 sequence (DNA): TGCGCCAGCAGCTCGGACAGGGTATCTCACGAGCAGTACTTC.

The chain couples TRBV29-1 to TRBJ2-5, with D perhaps TRBD1 (5 bases). CDR1 and CDR2 (germline): SQVTM, ANQGSEA. With 5 bases removed from V and 2 bases from J, the gap between germline ends came to 6 bases. The CDR3 runs to 11 residues. CDR3 nucleotide sequence: TGCAGCGTTCGACAGCAAGAGACCCAGTACTTC. Amino acid sequence: CSVRQQETQYF.

The chain carries TRBV29-1 and TRBJ1-1; D is perhaps TRBD1 (6 bases). The V gene lost 6 bases and the J gene lost 1 base, with 12 bases spanning the gap. This CDR3 spans 13 amino acids. The V gene's germline CDR1 is SQVTM and CDR2 ANQGSEA. The CDR3 is CSVERGQNTEAFF. The DNA of the CDR3 is TGCAGCGTAGAGAGGGGACAGAACACTGAAGCTTTCTTT.

The chain recombines TRBV7-3 with TRBJ2-1, with TRBD2 identical over 12 bases. This CDR3 has 16 amino acids. V lost 4 bases and J lost 6; bases outside the gene matches: 7. The V gene's germline CDR1 is SGHTA and CDR2 FQGTGA. The CDR3 DNA follows: TGTGCCAGCAGCTCTCCGGGACTAGCGGGCCTCAATGAGCAGTTCTTC. It specifies CASSSPGLAGLNEQFF.

J is TRBJ2-7 and V is TRBV10-1; 13 bases agree with TRBD2. Germline V lookup: CDR1 WNHNN, CDR2 SYGVQD (reference sequence). This CDR3 has 17 residues. Trimming took 10 bases from V and 3 from J; bases not matched to a gene: 15. CDR3 nucleotides: TGCGCCACGATTCCGGGACTAGCGGGGAGCGAGGGCTACGAGCAGTACTTC. Amino acid sequence: CATIPGLAGSEGYEQYF.

This chain uses TRBV6-5 with TRBJ1-5; 7 bases agree with TRBD1. This CDR3 has 13 residues. Germline-derived CDR1 and CDR2 are MNHEY and SVGAGI. Trimming cost V 6 bases and J 9 bases; bases outside gene matches: 8. The CDR3 loop is CASSGTARGPQHF. The CDR3 DNA reads as TGTGCCAGCAGCGGGACAGCCAGAGGGCCCCAGCATTTT.

In regard to this clone: One end of the junction is discordant with germline, which a read error may explain. The chain uses TRBV5-1 and TRBJ2-1; D uncertain. Germline lookup yields CDR1 SGHRS and CDR2 YFSETQ. The CDR3 contains 15 residues. The CDR3 DNA sequence: TGCGCCAGCAGCTTGGAACTTCTTTCCTACGATGAGCAGTTCTTC. Amino acid sequence: CASSLELLSYDEQFF.